This entry lists 30 T cell receptor beta chains sequenced from one sample in a study of blood T cell repertoires in COVID-19. Profiled with immunoSEQ multiplex PCR; TCRdb holds only in-frame clones, not every one. The sample has about 300,000 clones, about 84% seen once. Sequencing was performed on peripheral blood. The receptors here all came from a woman in her fifties or sixties with acute or convalescent COVID-19.

This rearrangement joins TRBV15 to TRBJ2-2; 7 bases agree with TRBD2. CDR1 is LNHNV, CDR2 YYDKDF, per germline (reference sequence). The CDR3 length is 15 residues. The J segment lost 4 bases and the V segment lost 5 bases, leaving 7 bases of the junction unmatched. The CDR3, as DNA: TGTGCCACCAGCGGGTCTAGCGGATTCACCGGGGAGCTGTTTTTT. Translation gives CATSGSSGFTGELFF.

This chain connects TRBV28 to TRBJ1-2; 12 bases fit TRBD1. Per the germline V gene, CDR1 is MDHEN and CDR2 is SYDVKM. This CDR3 comprises 14 residues. Germline trimming cut 2 bases from V and 8 bases from J; bases unmatched to any gene: 3. CDR3 residues: CASSLGTGGSGYTF. CDR3 sequence (DNA): TGTGCCAGCAGTTTAGGGACAGGGGGCAGCGGCTACACCTTC.

This clone was picked up one time. This chain connects TRBV18 to TRBJ2-7, with 9 nucleotides matching TRBD1. Per germline, CDR1 KGHSH and CDR2 LQKENI. This CDR3 is 14 amino acids long. V trimming: 0 bases; J trimming: 5 bases; junction bases outside the gene matches: 2. CDR3 nucleotide sequence: TGTGCCAGCTCACCACCCGACAGGGGGGACGAGCAGTACTTC. Residues: CASSPPDRGDEQYF. The full variable domain, in which reference TRBV18 and TRBJ2-7 provide the parts outside the CDR3, is NAGVMQNPRHLVRRRGQEARLRCSPMKGHSHVYWYRQLPEEGLKFMVYLQKENIIDESGMPKERFSAEFPKEGPSILRIQQVVRGDSAAYFCASSPPDRGDEQYFGPGTRLTVT.

The chain couples TRBV14 to TRBJ2-7; 9 positions match TRBD1. Germline V CDR1 and CDR2: SGHDN, FVKESK. This CDR3 is built from 15 residues. V lost 5 bases, J lost 3 bases, and 8 bases stayed unmatched. In DNA, the CDR3 is TGTGCCAGCAGCTTGCGGGACAGGGCATACTACGAGCAGTACTTC. Its translation: CASSLRDRAYYEQYF.

The J gene is TRBJ2-2, the V gene TRBV7-3; 7 bases are a match to TRBD1. Germline CDR1 reads SGHTA; CDR2 reads FQGTGA. This CDR3 is 15 amino acids long. V lost 4 bases and J lost 0; bases outside the gene matches: 2. The CDR3 DNA reads TGTGCCAGCAGCTGGGGACAGCCGAACACCGGGGAGCTGTTTTTT. This gives the protein CASSWGQPNTGELFF.

This rearrangement joins TRBV7-2 to TRBJ2-5; 10 bases map to TRBD2. Germline-derived CDR1 and CDR2 are SGHTA and FQGNSA. The CDR3 consists of 14 residues. V shed 3 bases and J 3 bases; nucleotides not matched to a gene: 1. The CDR3 loop reads CASSFGLAEETQYF. CDR3 nucleotides: TGTGCCAGCAGCTTCGGACTAGCGGAAGAGACCCAGTACTTC.

The V gene is TRBV7-2, the J gene TRBJ1-5; D might be TRBD1 (5 bases). The V gene lost 5 bases and the J gene lost 5 bases, with 10 bases spanning the gap. This CDR3 spans 13 amino acids. From germline, CDR1 is SGHTA and CDR2 FQGNSA. The CDR3 region has the DNA TGTGCCAGCAGCCCAGGGTCCCATCAGCCCCAGCATTTT. It specifies CASSPGSHQPQHF.

The chain combines TRBV5-1 with TRBJ2-5, with D unresolved. The CDR3 loop spans 15 amino acids. V lost 3 bases, J lost 3 bases, and 15 bases lay in between. Per the germline V gene, CDR1 is SGHRS and CDR2 is YFSETQ. As DNA, the CDR3 is TGCGCCAGCAGCTCACAAATGAAACCTGAAGAGACCCAGTACTTC. Translation: CASSSQMKPEETQYF.

V and J are TRBV28 and TRBJ1-4; D is ambiguous. The CDR3 has 15 residues. V dropped 4 bases and J dropped 2 bases, with 11 bases sitting between them. Germline V gene lookup returns CDR1 MDHEN and CDR2 SYDVKM. The CDR3 DNA is TGTGCCAGCAGTTCCATGGACTTGACTAATGAAAAACTGTTTTTT. It specifies CASSSMDLTNEKLFF.

V is TRBV4-2 and J is TRBJ1-2; D unresolved. The germline V gene encodes CDR1 LGHNA and CDR2 YNFKEQ. The CDR3 loop spans 13 amino acids. Trimming removed 0 bases from V and 3 bases from J, with 5 bases in between. The CDR3, as DNA: TGTGCCAGCAGCCAAGATAGTGACTATGGCTACACCTTC. Translated, it gives CASSQDSDYGYTF.

This clone was detected only once. The chain links TRBV2 to TRBJ1-3; 8 nucleotides match TRBD1. V trimming: 2 bases; J trimming: 0 bases; junction bases outside the gene matches: 6. There are 17 residues in the CDR3. Germline CDR1 is SNHLY and CDR2 is FYNNEI. The CDR3 sequence: CASSERTGKSSGNTIYF. DNA for the CDR3: TGTGCCAGCAGTGAAAGGACAGGGAAAAGCTCTGGAAACACCATATATTTT.

The chain uses TRBV5-6 and TRBJ1-2; D not resolved. Germline values: CDR1 SGHDT, CDR2 YYEEEE. The CDR3 is made up of 11 amino acids. The V and J ends lost 5 bases and 3 bases respectively, with 5 bases between them. CDR3 sequence (DNA): TGTGCCAGCAGGGACTACTATGGCTACACCTTC. Protein: CASRDYYGYTF.

J is TRBJ2-7 and V is TRBV2; possible D gene TRBD2, 5 bases. This CDR3 spans 13 amino acids. Trimming left V 6 bases short and J 0 bases short, with 9 bases between. CDR1 and CDR2 from the germline V gene are SNHLY and FYNNEI. DNA for the CDR3: TGTGCCAGCAGGGACGGAGGCTCCTACGAGCAGTACTTC. Amino acids: CASRDGGSYEQYF.

There are a few counts of this clone. This rearrangement joins TRBV5-4 to TRBJ2-7; TRBD2 aligns across 7 bases. The CDR3 is 16 residues long. The V gene's germline CDR1 is SGHNT and CDR2 YYREEE (reference sequence). The junction had 8 bases not matched to a gene; V was cut back by 2 bases and J by 0 bases. DNA of the CDR3: TGTGCCAGCAGCTTAGACCGGGACTACCGCTCCTACGAGCAGTACTTC. It yields the protein CASSLDRDYRSYEQYF.

Here the CDR3 DNA reads TGTGCCAGCAGTTTATTGGCAGGGGGAGACACTGAAGCTTTCTTT. The encoded protein is CASSLLAGGDTEAFF. The chain joins TRBV28 to TRBJ1-1, with 7 bases fitting TRBD1. The CDR3 extends over 15 amino acids. The germline V gene has CDR1 MDHEN and CDR2 SYDVKM. Trimming cost V 1 base and J 3 bases; bases outside gene matches: 5. The whole variable domain, remainder taken from reference TRBV28 and TRBJ1-1, is DVKVTQSSRYLVKRTGEKVFLECVQDMDHENMFWYRQDPGLGLRLIYFSYDVKMKEKGDIPEGYSVSREKKERFSLILESASTNQTSMYLCASSLLAGGDTEAFFGQGTRLTVV.

Only one count was recorded for this clone. DNA of the CDR3: TGTGCCAGCAGTGACAAGGCTAGCCTCCGGGCCGAGCAGTACTTC. Its translation: CASSDKASLRAEQYF. The V call is TRBV6-1, the J call TRBJ2-7; tentative D call: TRBD2 (5 bases). This CDR3 is built from 15 residues. V lost 3 bases and J 6 bases, leaving 18 bases between the germline ends. Germline V gives CDR1 MNHNS, CDR2 SASEGT.

This clone was seen only once. The genes are TRBV5-1 and TRBJ2-5, with 7 nucleotides matching TRBD1. The CDR3 is made up of 16 amino acids. After removal of 2 bases from V and 2 bases from J, the junction contained 9 bases not matched to a gene. The germline CDR1 and CDR2 sequences are SGHRS and YFSETQ. CDR3 in amino acids: CASSFSDREPQETQYF. For the CDR3, the DNA is TGCGCCAGCAGCTTCAGCGACAGGGAACCGCAAGAGACCCAGTACTTC.

The gene calls are TRBV18 and TRBJ1-2; TRBD1 matches at 8 bases. Unmatched junction bases numbered 4, after V lost 3 bases and J lost 4 bases. This CDR3 spans 14 amino acids. Germline V lookup: CDR1 KGHSH, CDR2 LQKENI. Written as DNA, the CDR3 is TGTGCCAGCTCACCGCCCGGGACAGGCTATGGCTACACCTTC. Protein sequence: CASSPPGTGYGYTF. Supplemented by reference TRBV18 and TRBJ1-2, the full variable domain reads NAGVMQNPRHLVRRRGQEARLRCSPMKGHSHVYWYRQLPEEGLKFMVYLQKENIIDESGMPKERFSAEFPKEGPSILRIQQVVRGDSAAYFCASSPPGTGYGYTFGSGTRLTVV.

This clone occurred once. The chain uses TRBV2 and TRBJ2-1; 12 nucleotides align to TRBD2. Unmatched junction bases numbered 12, after V lost 5 bases and J lost 7 bases. This CDR3 comprises 17 residues. Looked up from germline, CDR1 is SNHLY and CDR2 is FYNNEI. In DNA form, the CDR3 reads TGTGCCAGCAGTATTCTAGCGGGAGGGCCAGGATCGAATGAGCAGTTCTTC. Translated, it gives CASSILAGGPGSNEQFF.

V is TRBV6-5 and J is TRBJ1-2; tentatively, D is TRBD1 (5 bases). V lost 0 bases and J 4 bases, leaving 15 bases between the germline ends. In germline, CDR1 is MNHEY, CDR2 SVGAGI. The CDR3 sequence is 16 residues long. The CDR3, as DNA: TGTGCCAGCAGTTACTCGCAAGGGGAAGGCTTCTATGGCTACACCTTC. Its protein is CASSYSQGEGFYGYTF.

This chain joins TRBV2 and TRBJ2-5; TRBD2 might be the D (5 bases). V dropped 8 bases and J dropped 1 base, with 14 bases sitting between them. CDR3 length: 14 amino acids. Germline loops: CDR1 SNHLY, CDR2 FYNNEI. CDR3 residues: CASFKTRAQETQYF. In DNA, the CDR3 is TGTGCCAGCTTCAAAACTAGAGCCCAAGAGACCCAGTACTTC.

This clone was counted only a few times. The gene calls are TRBV9 and TRBJ1-2; 7 nucleotides agree with TRBD1. V was pared by 3 bases and J by 2 bases, with 7 bases of the junction left unmatched. CDR3 length equals 15 residues. Germline V gene data show CDR1 as SGDLS and CDR2 as YYNGEE. CDR3 amino acids: CASSAPGQTNYGYTF. Here the CDR3 DNA reads TGTGCCAGCAGCGCCCCGGGACAGACCAACTATGGCTACACCTTC.

The chain recombines TRBV18 with TRBJ2-7; 8 positions agree with TRBD2. Losses at the gene ends were 3 bases for V and 6 bases for J; bases not matched to a gene: 19. The CDR3 covers 18 residues. Germline V gene lookup returns CDR1 KGHSH and CDR2 LQKENI. This chain's CDR3 is CASSPPWYGGTRSTEQYF. In nucleotides, the CDR3 is TGTGCCAGCTCACCCCCCTGGTACGGGGGGACTAGATCGACCGAGCAGTACTTC.

V gene TRBV20-1 combines with J gene TRBJ2-7; D is uncertain. Germline loops: CDR1 DFQATT, CDR2 SNEGSKA (reference sequence). V was pared by 3 bases and J by 5 bases, with 17 bases between. CDR3 length: 14 residues. The CDR3, as DNA: TGCAGTGCTAGTAGGTCCACGGGTACCCACGAGCAGTACTTC. Its translation is CSASRSTGTHEQYF.

J is TRBJ2-1 and V is TRBV19; TRBD1 matches 7 bases. The CDR3 totals 16 residues. Germline values: CDR1 LNHDA, CDR2 SQIVND (reference sequence). The V segment lost 1 base and the J segment 6 bases; nucleotides outside the gene matches: 9. This chain's CDR3 is CASSIGGGQRRNEQFF. The CDR3 nucleotides are TGTGCCAGTAGTATAGGAGGGGGACAGCGTCGCAATGAGCAGTTCTTC.

Only one count was recorded for this clone. The V call is TRBV15, the J call TRBJ2-7; tentatively, D is TRBD1 (6 bases). The V and J ends lost 2 bases and 3 bases respectively, with 14 bases between them. The CDR3 totals 15 residues. Germline CDR1 LNHNV, CDR2 YYDKDF (reference sequence). CDR3 loop: CATSRQRGIHYEQYF. The CDR3 DNA is TGTGCCACCAGCAGACAAAGGGGGATTCACTACGAGCAGTACTTC. The full variable domain, rest sourced from reference TRBV15 and TRBJ2-7, is DAMVIQNPRYQVTQFGKPVTLSCSQTLNHNVMYWYQQKSSQAPKLLFHYYDKDFNNEADTPDNFQSRRPNTSFCFLDIRSPGLGDTAMYLCATSRQRGIHYEQYFGPGTRLTVT.

The CDR3 bases are TGTGCCTGGAGTGTTACTAGCTTGAGCGAGCAGTACTTC. This translates into CAWSVTSLSEQYF. The chain combines TRBV30 with TRBJ2-7; a possible D gene is TRBD2 (6 bases). CDR3 length: 13 amino acids. The germline V gene encodes CDR1 GTSNPN and CDR2 SVGIG (reference sequence). Trimming took 0 bases from V and 6 from J, leaving 12 bases between them.

The chain links TRBV28 to TRBJ1-4; tentatively, D is TRBD1 (6 bases). The CDR3 sequence is 14 residues long. In germline, CDR1 is MDHEN, CDR2 SYDVKM. V was trimmed by 6 bases and J by 4 bases, leaving 12 bases between them. The CDR3 DNA reads TGTGCCAGCAGCCCCGGGACACTTAATGAAAAACTGTTTTTT. Residues: CASSPGTLNEKLFF.

As regards this clone: This sample includes further DNA sequences coding for the same CDR3. The chain uses TRBV28 and TRBJ1-1; 8 nucleotides match TRBD1. CDR1 and CDR2 from the germline V gene are MDHEN and SYDVKM. V was clipped by 6 bases and J by 3 bases; unmatched bases: 6. This CDR3 is 14 amino acids long. The DNA of the CDR3 is TGTGCCAGCAGCCGGACAGGGAGAGACACTGAAGCTTTCTTT. Encoded protein: CASSRTGRDTEAFF.

V and J are TRBV2 and TRBJ2-1; TRBD2 matches at 9 bases. Germline V gives CDR1 SNHLY, CDR2 FYNNEI. V shed 10 bases, J shed 5 bases, and the junction held 3 bases outside the gene matches. The CDR3 length is 12 residues. The CDR3 is CATLAGDNEQFF. The CDR3 DNA sequence: TGTGCCACCTTAGCGGGGGACAATGAGCAGTTCTTC.